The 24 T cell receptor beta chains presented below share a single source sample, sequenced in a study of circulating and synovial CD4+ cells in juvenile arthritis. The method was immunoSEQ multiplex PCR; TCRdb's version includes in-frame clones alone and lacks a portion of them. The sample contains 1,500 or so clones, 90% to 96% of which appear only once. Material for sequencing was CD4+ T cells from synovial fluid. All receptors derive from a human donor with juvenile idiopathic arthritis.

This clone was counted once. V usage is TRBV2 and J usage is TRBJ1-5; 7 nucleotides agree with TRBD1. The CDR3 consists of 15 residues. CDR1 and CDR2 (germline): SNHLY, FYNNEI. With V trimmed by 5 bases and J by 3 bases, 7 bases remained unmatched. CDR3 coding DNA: TGTGCCAGCAGTCCCCGGGACAGACTCAATCAGCCCCAGCATTTT. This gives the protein CASSPRDRLNQPQHF.

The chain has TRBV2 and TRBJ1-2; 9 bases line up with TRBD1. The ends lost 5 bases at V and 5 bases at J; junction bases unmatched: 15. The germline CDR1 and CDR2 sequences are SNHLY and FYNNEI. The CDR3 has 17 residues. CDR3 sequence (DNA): TGTGCCAGCAGTCCCTTCACAGGGGGCGCGACGGATTATGGCTACACCTTC. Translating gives CASSPFTGGATDYGYTF.

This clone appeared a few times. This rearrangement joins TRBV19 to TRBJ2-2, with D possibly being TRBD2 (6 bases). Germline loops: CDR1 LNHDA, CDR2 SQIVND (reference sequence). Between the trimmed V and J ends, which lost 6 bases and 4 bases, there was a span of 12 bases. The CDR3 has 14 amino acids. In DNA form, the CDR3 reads TGTGCCAGTAGAAGCGGGTGGGGCACCGGGGAGCTGTTTTTT. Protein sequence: CASRSGWGTGELFF.

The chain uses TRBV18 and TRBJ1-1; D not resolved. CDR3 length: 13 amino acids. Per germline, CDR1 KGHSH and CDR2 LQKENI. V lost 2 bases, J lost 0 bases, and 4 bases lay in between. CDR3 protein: CASSPTMNTEAFF. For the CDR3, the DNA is TGTGCCAGCTCACCAACAATGAACACTGAAGCTTTCTTT.

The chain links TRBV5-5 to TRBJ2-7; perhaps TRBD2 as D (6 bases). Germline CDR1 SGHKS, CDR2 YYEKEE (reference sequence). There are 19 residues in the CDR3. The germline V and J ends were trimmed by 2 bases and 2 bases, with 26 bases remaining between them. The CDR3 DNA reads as TGTGCCAGCAGCTTTTGGGATGTGGGACTCTCTAATTACACCTACGAGCAGTACTTC. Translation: CASSFWDVGLSNYTYEQYF.

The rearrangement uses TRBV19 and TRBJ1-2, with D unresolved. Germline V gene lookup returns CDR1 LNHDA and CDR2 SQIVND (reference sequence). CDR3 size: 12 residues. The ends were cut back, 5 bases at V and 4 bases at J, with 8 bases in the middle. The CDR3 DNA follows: TGTGCCAGTAGTGCCCGCGGCTATGGCTACACCTTC. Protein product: CASSARGYGYTF.

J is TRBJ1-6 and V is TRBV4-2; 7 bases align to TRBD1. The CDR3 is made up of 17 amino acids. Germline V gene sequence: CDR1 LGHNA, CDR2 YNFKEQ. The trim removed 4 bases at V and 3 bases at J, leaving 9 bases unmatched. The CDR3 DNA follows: TGTGCCAGCAGCCGCGATCTGACAGGGAACTATAATTCACCCCTCCACTTT. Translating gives CASSRDLTGNYNSPLHF.

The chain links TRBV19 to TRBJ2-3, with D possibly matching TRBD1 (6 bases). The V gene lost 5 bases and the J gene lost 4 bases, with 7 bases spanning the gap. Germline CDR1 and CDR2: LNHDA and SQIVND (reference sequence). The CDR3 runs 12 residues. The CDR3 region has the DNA TGTGCCAGTAGTGGGGGCGCAGATACGCAGTATTTT. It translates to CASSGGADTQYF.

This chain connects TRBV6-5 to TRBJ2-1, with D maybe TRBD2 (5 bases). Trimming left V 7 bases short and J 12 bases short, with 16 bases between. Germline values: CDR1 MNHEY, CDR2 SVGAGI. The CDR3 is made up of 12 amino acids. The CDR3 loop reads CASKGGSAPQFF. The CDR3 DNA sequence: TGTGCCAGCAAGGGCGGGTCGGCCCCGCAGTTCTTC.

The CDR3 reads CASSLLRGALNTEAFF. The CDR3 bases are TGTGCCAGCAGCCTACTCAGGGGCGCCTTGAACACTGAAGCTTTCTTT. V and J are TRBV7-9 and TRBJ1-1, with D perhaps TRBD1 (6 bases). The CDR3 runs to 16 residues. Germline lookup yields CDR1 SEHNR and CDR2 FQNEAQ (reference sequence). V was pared by 5 bases and J by 0 bases, with 16 bases between.

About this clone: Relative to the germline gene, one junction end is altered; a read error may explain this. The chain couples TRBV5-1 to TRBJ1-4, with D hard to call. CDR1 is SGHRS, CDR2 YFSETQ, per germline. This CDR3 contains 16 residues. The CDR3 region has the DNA TGCGCCAGCGGCTTGGCCGTTGGAGGGAGTGGGGAAAAACTGCTTTTT. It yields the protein CASGLAVGGSGEKLLF.

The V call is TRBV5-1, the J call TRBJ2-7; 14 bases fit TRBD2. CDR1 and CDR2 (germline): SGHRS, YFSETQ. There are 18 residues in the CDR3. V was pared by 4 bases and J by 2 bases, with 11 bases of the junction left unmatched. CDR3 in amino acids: CASSVLGTSGGLAYEQYF. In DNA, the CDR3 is TGCGCCAGCAGCGTATTAGGGACTAGCGGGGGATTGGCCTACGAGCAGTACTTC.

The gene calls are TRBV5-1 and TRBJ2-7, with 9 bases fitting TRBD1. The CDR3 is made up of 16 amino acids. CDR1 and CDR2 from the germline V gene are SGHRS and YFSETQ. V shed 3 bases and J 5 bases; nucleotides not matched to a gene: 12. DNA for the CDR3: TGCGCCAGCAGCTCCTATTCCGGGACAGGGTACCACGAGCAGTACTTC. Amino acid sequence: CASSSYSGTGYHEQYF.

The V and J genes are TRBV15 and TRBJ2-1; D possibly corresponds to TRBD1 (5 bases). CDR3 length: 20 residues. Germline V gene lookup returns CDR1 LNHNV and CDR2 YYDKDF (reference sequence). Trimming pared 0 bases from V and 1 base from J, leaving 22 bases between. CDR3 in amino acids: CATSREKWGRAPTSYNEQFF. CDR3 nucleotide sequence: TGTGCCACCAGCAGAGAAAAGTGGGGCAGGGCGCCCACGTCCTACAATGAGCAGTTCTTC.

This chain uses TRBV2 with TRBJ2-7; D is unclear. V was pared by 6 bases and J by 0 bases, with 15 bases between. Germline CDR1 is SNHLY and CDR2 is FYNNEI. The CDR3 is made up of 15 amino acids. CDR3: CASRSLTVSSYEQYF. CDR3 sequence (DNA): TGTGCCAGCAGAAGCTTGACTGTGAGCTCCTACGAGCAGTACTTC.

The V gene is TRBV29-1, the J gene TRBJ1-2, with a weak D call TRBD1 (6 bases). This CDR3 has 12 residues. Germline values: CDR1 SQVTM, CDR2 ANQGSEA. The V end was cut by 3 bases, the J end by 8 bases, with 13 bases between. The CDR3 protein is CSVEGASEGYTF. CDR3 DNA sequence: TGCAGCGTTGAGGGGGCCTCGGAGGGCTACACCTTC.

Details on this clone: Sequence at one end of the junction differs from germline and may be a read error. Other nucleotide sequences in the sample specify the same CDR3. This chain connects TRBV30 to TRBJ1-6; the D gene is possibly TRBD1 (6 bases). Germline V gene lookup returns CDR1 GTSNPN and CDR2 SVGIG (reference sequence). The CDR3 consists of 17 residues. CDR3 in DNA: TGTGCCTGGGAGATGTCAAAGTATACAGGGTATCATTCCCCCCTCCACTTT. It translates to CAWEMSKYTGYHSPLHF.

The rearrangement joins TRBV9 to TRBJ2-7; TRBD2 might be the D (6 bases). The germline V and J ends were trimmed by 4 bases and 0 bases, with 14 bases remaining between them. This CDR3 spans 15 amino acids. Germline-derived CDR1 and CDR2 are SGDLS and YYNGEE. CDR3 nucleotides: TGTGCCAGCAGCCCTGAAGCGGGTAGCTCCTACGAGCAGTACTTC. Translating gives CASSPEAGSSYEQYF. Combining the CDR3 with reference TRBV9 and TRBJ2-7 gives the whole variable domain DSGVTQTPKHLITATGQRVTLRCSPRSGDLSVYWYQQSLDQGLQFLIQYYNGEERAKGNILERFSAQQFPDLHSELNLSSLELGDSALYFCASSPEAGSSYEQYFGPGTRLTVT.

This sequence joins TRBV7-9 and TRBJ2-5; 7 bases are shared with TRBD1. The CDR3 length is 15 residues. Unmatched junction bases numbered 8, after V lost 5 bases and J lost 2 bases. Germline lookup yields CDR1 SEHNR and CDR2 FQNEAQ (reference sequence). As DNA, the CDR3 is TGTGCCAGCAGCAAGAAGACAGGGTCGCAAGAGACCCAGTACTTC. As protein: CASSKKTGSQETQYF.

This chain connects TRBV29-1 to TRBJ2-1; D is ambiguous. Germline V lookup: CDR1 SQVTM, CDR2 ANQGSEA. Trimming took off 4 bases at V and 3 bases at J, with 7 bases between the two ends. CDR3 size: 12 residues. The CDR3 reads CSVVQNYNEQFF. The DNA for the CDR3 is TGCAGCGTTGTACAGAACTACAATGAGCAGTTCTTC.

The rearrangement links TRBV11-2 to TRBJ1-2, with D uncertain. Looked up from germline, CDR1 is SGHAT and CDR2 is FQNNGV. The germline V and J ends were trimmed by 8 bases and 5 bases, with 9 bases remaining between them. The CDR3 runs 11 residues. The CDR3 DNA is TGTGCCAGCGGAGCGGTTTATGGCTACACCTTC. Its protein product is CASGAVYGYTF. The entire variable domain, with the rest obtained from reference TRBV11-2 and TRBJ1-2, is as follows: EAGVAQSPRYKIIEKRQSVAFWCNPISGHATLYWYQQILGQGPKLLIQFQNNGVVDDSQLPKDRFSAERLKGVDSTLKIQPAKLEDSAVYLCASGAVYGYTFGSGTRLTVV.

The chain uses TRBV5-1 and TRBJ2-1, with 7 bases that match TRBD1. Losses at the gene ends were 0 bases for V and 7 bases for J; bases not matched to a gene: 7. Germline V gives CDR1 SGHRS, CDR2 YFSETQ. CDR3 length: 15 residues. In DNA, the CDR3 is TGCGCCAGCAGCTTGGCAGGACAGGAGTTTAATGAGCAGTTCTTC. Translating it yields CASSLAGQEFNEQFF.

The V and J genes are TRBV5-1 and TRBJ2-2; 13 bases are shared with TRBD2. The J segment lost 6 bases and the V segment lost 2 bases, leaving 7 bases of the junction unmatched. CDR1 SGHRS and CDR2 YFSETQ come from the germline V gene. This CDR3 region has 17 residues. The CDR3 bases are TGCGCCAGCAGCTTCTGGACTAGCGGGAGAGGGGCCGGGGAGCTGTTTTTT. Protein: CASSFWTSGRGAGELFF.

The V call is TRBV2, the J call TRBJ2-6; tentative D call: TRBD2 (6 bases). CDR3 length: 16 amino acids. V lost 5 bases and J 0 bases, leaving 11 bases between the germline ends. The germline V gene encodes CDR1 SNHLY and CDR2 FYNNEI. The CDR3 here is CASSPGESSGANVLTF. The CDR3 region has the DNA TGTGCCAGCAGTCCGGGGGAGTCCTCTGGGGCCAACGTCCTGACTTTC.